This T cell receptor (beta chain) appears in the sequencing data of a study of shared clonotypes between healthy human individuals. Study findings and constraints: Naive CD4 clonotypes overlapped across several donors at around 5%.

The CDR3 consists of 17 residues. The DNA input per sorted-subset replicate PCR was roughly 180 ng, corresponding to some 30,000 T cell genomes. Source study methods: ImmunoSEQ gave junction-only sequences without quality scores, so filtering differed. Clones were read by immunoSEQ multiplex PCR, and TCRdb kept only the in-frame ones, dropping some. The DNA was the basis for D and trimming; V, J and clone size are from that table. The table lists about 1.5 million clones, 98% of them singletons. The study drew all its donors from Caucasian adults living in Nashville, Tennessee. Comments on this clone: As yet, its antigen is unknown.

This TCR derives from a man aged 25 to 40 in good health. What was sequenced was naive CD4+ T cells sorted from blood. Indicated subset: CD45RA+ positively selected. The chain combines TRBV1 with TRBJ2-2; the D segment call TRBD2 is taken from the table without a DNA check. TRBV1 is listed as a pseudogene. The DNA of the CDR3 is TGCACCAGCAGCCACCCGACTAGCGGGAGAATGGGCGGGGAGCTGTTTTTT. As protein: CTSSHPTSGRMGGELFF.